What follows are 12 T cell receptor beta chains derived from one specimen sequenced in a study of technical replicates of blood from several donors. Only in-frame clones appear in the TCRdb table, and some are missing; sequencing was by immunoSEQ multiplex PCR. The table records fewer than 95,000 clones, roughly 91% of them present only once. The source material was T cells isolated from PBMCs. Receptors were obtained from a human donor in good health.

The V and J genes are TRBV11-3 and TRBJ2-1, with 8 positions matching TRBD2. J gave up 5 bases and V 3 bases, and 3 bases lay outside the gene matches. This CDR3 comprises 14 residues. The germline V gene encodes CDR1 SGHNT and CDR2 YENEEA. CDR3 amino acids: CASSFRGGNNEQFF. In DNA form, the CDR3 reads TGTGCCAGCAGCTTCCGCGGGGGGAACAATGAGCAGTTCTTC.

The chain joins TRBV9 to TRBJ1-5, with D unresolved. CDR3 size: 14 residues. V was trimmed by 0 bases and J by 4 bases, leaving 8 bases between them. From germline, CDR1 is SGDLS and CDR2 YYNGEE. The CDR3 loop reads CASSVGPRNQPQHF. DNA for the CDR3: TGTGCCAGCAGCGTAGGTCCTCGGAATCAGCCCCAGCATTTT.

This clone was recorded only once. CDR3 in amino acids: CASSLERAVDTQYF. The CDR3 nucleotides are TGCGCCAGCAGCTTGGAGCGTGCTGTAGATACGCAGTATTTT. This chain connects TRBV5-1 to TRBJ2-3, with D unclear. V was pared by 0 bases and J by 5 bases, with 10 bases between. This CDR3 region has 14 residues. The V gene's germline CDR1 is SGHRS and CDR2 YFSETQ.

The chain links TRBV6-1 to TRBJ2-7; 9 bases are a match to TRBD2. This CDR3 region has 17 residues. V shed 1 base, J shed 0 bases, and the junction held 7 bases outside the gene matches. Germline V gene sequence: CDR1 MNHNS, CDR2 SASEGT. The CDR3 sequence: CASSEGSTSGTSYEQYF. The CDR3 region has the DNA TGTGCCAGCAGTGAAGGTTCGACTAGCGGAACCTCCTACGAGCAGTACTTC.

The chain combines TRBV10-3 with TRBJ1-2; D ambiguous. This CDR3 is 16 amino acids long. Germline loops: CDR1 ENHRY, CDR2 SYGVKD. V was pared by 0 bases and J by 1 base, with 12 bases between. DNA of the CDR3: TGTGCCATCAGTGAGTCACTTTCGGTTATTAACTATGGCTACACCTTC. It is translated as CAISESLSVINYGYTF.

The chain uses TRBV21-1 and TRBJ2-5; TRBD2, the table's D call, was not compared with the DNA. TRBV21-1 is a documented pseudogene. The CDR3 spans 19 residues. In DNA, the CDR3 is TGTGCCAGCAGCAAAGTCCAAACCTTTAGCGGGAGGGCCGGAGAGACCCAGTACTTC. Translation gives CASSKVQTFSGRAGETQYF.

The rearrangement uses TRBV27 and TRBJ2-5; D might be TRBD1 (5 bases). Looked up from germline, CDR1 is MNHEY and CDR2 is SMNVEV (reference sequence). This CDR3 has 15 residues. Trimming pared 6 bases from V and 5 bases from J, leaving 19 bases between. CDR3 in DNA: TGTGCCAGCAGATTCTCAAGGGGCGGTGGGGAGACCCAGTACTTC. Translated, it gives CASRFSRGGGETQYF.

V gene TRBV28 combines with J gene TRBJ2-7; no clear D. The CDR3 runs 13 residues. Germline V gene lookup returns CDR1 MDHEN and CDR2 SYDVKM. V was shortened by 6 bases and J by 6 bases, with 15 bases between the two germline ends. CDR3 in amino acids: CASSLESVSEQYF. The DNA of the CDR3 is TGTGCCAGCAGCCTCGAAAGCGTGAGCGAGCAGTACTTC. The complete variable domain, with remaining parts taken from reference TRBV28 and TRBJ2-7, reads DVKVTQSSRYLVKRTGEKVFLECVQDMDHENMFWYRQDPGLGLRLIYFSYDVKMKEKGDIPEGYSVSREKKERFSLILESASTNQTSMYLCASSLESVSEQYFGPGTRLTVT.

V is TRBV5-8 and J is TRBJ2-7, with 9 bases matching TRBD1. CDR3 length equals 16 residues. Looked up from germline, CDR1 is SGHTS and CDR2 is YDEGEE. After removal of 0 bases from V and 2 bases from J, the junction contained 6 bases not matched to a gene. This chain's CDR3 is CASSLGVGQGTYEQYF. CDR3 DNA sequence: TGTGCCAGCAGCTTGGGAGTGGGACAGGGTACCTACGAGCAGTACTTC.

The rearrangement uses TRBV2 and TRBJ2-7, with a weak D call TRBD2 (5 bases). Per the germline V gene, CDR1 is SNHLY and CDR2 is FYNNEI. With 3 bases removed from V and 0 bases from J, the gap between germline ends came to 15 bases. This CDR3 contains 16 residues. The CDR3 DNA sequence: TGTGCCAGCAGTGAGACATTACTAGAGTTCTCCTACGAGCAGTACTTC. Its translation is CASSETLLEFSYEQYF.

This chain uses TRBV29-1 with TRBJ2-2; 11 nucleotides line up with TRBD1. In germline, CDR1 is SQVTM, CDR2 ANQGSEA. V lost 6 bases to trimming and J lost 5 bases; unmatched junction nucleotides: 8. CDR3 length equals 15 residues. CDR3 in DNA: TGCAGCGTCATCAGGCGGGACAGGGGGACCGGGGAGCTGTTTTTT. Its translation: CSVIRRDRGTGELFF.

The chain joins TRBV2 to TRBJ1-5; perhaps TRBD1 as D (5 bases). CDR3 length: 14 amino acids. V lost 5 bases and J 4 bases, leaving 12 bases between the germline ends. Per germline, CDR1 SNHLY and CDR2 FYNNEI. The CDR3 nucleotides are TGTGCCAGCAGTCCTTTAAGGGGAAATCAGCCCCAGCATTTT. Translating gives CASSPLRGNQPQHF.